These 22 T cell receptor beta chains came from one sample sequenced in a study of metastatic and nonmetastatic thyroid tumors. Patients had received no treatment of any kind before thyroid surgery. TCRdb reprocessed the PCR reads via MiXCR. The sample consists of roughly 14,000 clones, about 35% of them appearing once. Source material: tumor tissue. Receptor source: a male donor with papillary thyroid cancer or a benign thyroid nodule (not recorded which). Some clones in this sample may be carry-over from other donors' samples.

The chain employs TRBV5-1 and TRBJ1-1, with 7 positions matching TRBD1. With 4 bases clipped from V and 4 bases from J, the junction kept 4 bases outside the gene matches. This CDR3 has 13 amino acids. Germline V lookup: CDR1 SGHRS, CDR2 YFSETQ. The CDR3: CASSPRGGTEAFF. As DNA, the CDR3 is TGCGCCAGCAGCCCCAGGGGGGGCACTGAAGCTTTCTTT.

This clone was detected ten times or more. The rearrangement uses TRBV19 and TRBJ2-2; TRBD1 or TRBD2 may be the D gene (5 bases each). CDR1 LNHDA and CDR2 SQIVND come from the germline V gene (reference sequence). Trimming left V 7 bases short and J 3 bases short, with 15 bases between. CDR3 length equals 15 residues. The CDR3 here is CASTPNRGDTGELFF. CDR3 DNA sequence: TGTGCCAGTACCCCCAATAGGGGAGACACCGGGGAGCTGTTTTTT.

This clone showed up just once. The chain couples TRBV7-6 to TRBJ1-3; D not resolved. The CDR3 is 16 amino acids. Germline CDR1 is SGHVS and CDR2 is FNYEAQ. Trimming took 4 bases from V and 0 from J, leaving 13 bases between them. DNA for the CDR3: TGTGCCAGCAGCTCCCTGGGCATTAGCTCTGGAAACACCATATATTTT. It codes for CASSSLGISSGNTIYF.

The J gene is TRBJ1-1, the V gene TRBV5-1; no clear D gene. Between the trimmed V and J ends, which lost 2 bases and 1 base, there was a span of 6 bases. The length of the CDR3 is 13 residues. Germline V gene lookup returns CDR1 SGHRS and CDR2 YFSETQ. DNA of the CDR3: TGCGCCAGCAGCTTAGCGGGGAACACTGAAGCTTTCTTT. It translates to CASSLAGNTEAFF.

The chain combines TRBV5-1 with TRBJ2-5, with 13 positions matching TRBD2. The CDR3 runs to 16 residues. V lost 4 bases to trimming and J lost 5 bases; unmatched junction nucleotides: 8. CDR1 and CDR2 from the germline V gene are SGHRS and YFSETQ. In DNA form, the CDR3 reads TGCGCCAGCAGCAGGACTAGCGGGAGAGATAAGGAGACCCAGTACTTC. Translated, it gives CASSRTSGRDKETQYF.

Concerning this clone: At one of its ends the junction is not consistent with the germline gene, which may arise from a read error. The genes are TRBV6-2 or TRBV6-3 and TRBJ2-7; 10 bases fit TRBD1. This CDR3 comprises 19 residues. From germline, CDR1 is MNHEY and CDR2 SVGEGT. The CDR3 sequence: CASKERTGGGYLREYGQYF. The CDR3 bases are TGTGCCAGCAAAGAACGGACAGGGGGAGGGTACCTACGAGAATACGGGCAGTACTTC.

The CDR3 loop reads CSARDDTNYFYTF. The CDR3, as DNA: TGCAGTGCTAGAGATGATACTAACTATTTCTACACCTTC. The genes are TRBV20-1 and TRBJ1-2; no firm D call. CDR3 length: 13 amino acids. CDR1 and CDR2 (germline): DFQATT, SNEGSKA (reference sequence). With 0 bases removed from V and 10 bases from J, the gap between germline ends came to 15 bases.

This clone came up many times. The identical CDR3 is also encoded by other nucleotide sequences in the sample. The chain carries TRBV9 and TRBJ2-1, with 7 bases that match TRBD2. This CDR3 is 15 amino acids long. The germline V gene has CDR1 SGDLS and CDR2 YYNGEE. The trim removed 4 bases at V and 4 bases at J, leaving 8 bases unmatched. CDR3 nucleotide sequence: TGTGCCAGCAGCTTGGGGGGGGATTCATACAATGAGCAGTTCTTC. This gives the protein CASSLGGDSYNEQFF.

This clone was seen repeatedly, ten times or more. The J gene is TRBJ1-1, the V gene TRBV18, with D possibly being TRBD1 (5 bases). V was pared by 2 bases and J by 2 bases, with 12 bases between. Looked up from germline, CDR1 is KGHSH and CDR2 is LQKENI. This CDR3 region has 15 residues. As DNA, the CDR3 is TGTGCCAGCTCACCAATCCCGGGGCTTAACACTGAAGCTTTCTTT. Its translation is CASSPIPGLNTEAFF.

CDR3 amino acids: CASIPGGPGELFF. The CDR3 region has the DNA TGCGCCAGCATTCCTGGAGGGCCCGGGGAGCTGTTTTTT. The V gene is TRBV5-1, the J gene TRBJ2-2, with D tentatively TRBD2 (6 bases). The V and J ends lost 6 bases and 6 bases respectively, with 12 bases between them. The V gene's germline CDR1 is SGHRS and CDR2 YFSETQ. This CDR3 spans 13 amino acids.

Ten or more counts support this clone. J is TRBJ2-7 and V is TRBV11-3, with 7 positions matching TRBD1. From germline, CDR1 is SGHNT and CDR2 YENEEA. V shed 0 bases and J 0 bases; nucleotides not matched to a gene: 2. The CDR3 has 15 residues. The CDR3 bases are TGTGCCAGCAGCTTAGAAACAGGGGACTCCTACGAGCAGTACTTC. This translates into CASSLETGDSYEQYF.

Only one count was recorded for this clone. The gene calls are TRBV25-1 and TRBJ1-6; TRBD1 matches 7 bases. Trimming cost V 7 bases and J 10 bases; bases outside gene matches: 10. Germline loops: CDR1 MGHDK, CDR2 SYGVNS. The CDR3 loop spans 14 amino acids. The CDR3 here is CASTLGGAESPLHF. The DNA for the CDR3 is TGTGCCAGCACGTTAGGGGGCGCCGAATCACCCCTCCACTTT.

The chain joins TRBV6-2 or TRBV6-3 to TRBJ1-1, with 9 bases that match TRBD1. V lost 5 bases, J lost 0 bases, and 4 bases stayed unmatched. Germline V gene lookup returns CDR1 MNHEY and CDR2 SVGEGT. The CDR3 is made up of 15 amino acids. CDR3 region: CASSKDRGLNTEAFF. The CDR3 DNA reads as TGTGCCAGCAGTAAGGACAGGGGTTTGAACACTGAAGCTTTCTTT.

The chain links TRBV7-9 to TRBJ1-2, with 8 bases lining up with TRBD1. The CDR3 is 13 residues long. Germline assignment: CDR1 SEHNR and CDR2 FQNEAQ (reference sequence). With 6 bases clipped from V and 8 bases from J, the junction kept 8 bases outside the gene matches. The CDR3 DNA sequence: TGTGCCAGCAGGCTCAGACAGGGGCGAGGCTACACCTTC. Its protein product is CASRLRQGRGYTF.

Turning to this clone: The junction differs from germline at one of its ends, possibly a read error. The gene calls are TRBV6-5 and TRBJ2-3; TRBD2 agrees at 9 bases. Looked up from germline, CDR1 is MNHEY and CDR2 is SVGAGI. The CDR3 has 16 residues. DNA of the CDR3: TGTGCCAGTAGTTGTAGACTAGCGGACCCAACAGATACGCAGTATTTT. Translating it yields CASSCRLADPTDTQYF.

The rearrangement joins TRBV28 to TRBJ1-2; TRBD1 matches 7 bases. Trimming at V came to 11 bases and at J to 3 bases, leaving 9 bases not matched to a gene. CDR1 MDHEN and CDR2 SYDVKM come from the germline V gene. The CDR3 is made up of 13 amino acids. The CDR3 sequence is CADSKGADYGYTF. In nucleotides, the CDR3 is TGTGCCGACTCCAAGGGGGCGGACTATGGCTACACCTTC.

This clone was picked up a small number of times. The DNA of the CDR3 is TGTGCCAGCAGTTCCTCCCTTATTGGCTACACCTTC. It encodes CASSSSLIGYTF. V and J are TRBV28 and TRBJ1-2; the D is unclear. In germline, CDR1 is MDHEN, CDR2 SYDVKM. V was trimmed by 4 bases and J by 7 bases, leaving 10 bases between them. This CDR3 contains 12 residues.

This clone was seen repeatedly, ten times or more. This may be a read error, as it is one base from a much larger clone. The chain links TRBV4-2 to TRBJ1-1; TRBD1 matches at 12 bases. The CDR3 runs to 17 residues. Germline V gene sequence: CDR1 LGHNA, CDR2 YNFKEQ. The CDR3 spells CASSQDGTGGAGAEALF. In DNA form, the CDR3 reads TGTGCCAGCAGCCAAGACGGGACAGGGGGCGCGGGCGCTGAAGCTCTCTTT.

By share, this clone ranks as medium-sized. This chain links TRBV6-1 with TRBJ2-7; 9 positions agree with TRBD1. CDR1 is MNHNS and CDR2 is SASEGT in the germline V gene. J gave up 2 bases and V 6 bases, and 2 bases lay outside the gene matches. The CDR3 spans 13 residues. CDR3 sequence (DNA): TGTGCCAGCAGGGGACAGGGTCCCTACGAGCAGTACTTC. Translating gives CASRGQGPYEQYF.

At least ten counts were recorded for this clone. The CDR3 DNA sequence: TGTGCCAGCAGCTTTCAGGGGCTTGGCACTGAAGCTTTCTTT. This encodes CASSFQGLGTEAFF. The chain joins TRBV7-9 to TRBJ1-1; D may be TRBD1 (6 bases). The CDR3 has 14 residues. Per the germline V gene, CDR1 is SEHNR and CDR2 is FQNEAQ (reference sequence). V was cut by 3 bases and J by 4 bases, with 12 bases left in between.

DNA of the CDR3: TGCAGTGCCCACGAGCGGGAGGGGGGAGGAGAGCAGTACTTC. Translation: CSAHEREGGGEQYF. The rearrangement joins TRBV20-1 to TRBJ2-7, with TRBD2 matching over 10 bases. Germline assignment: CDR1 DFQATT and CDR2 SNEGSKA (reference sequence). The CDR3 has 14 amino acids. Germline trimming cut 6 bases from V and 7 bases from J; bases unmatched to any gene: 12.

V gene TRBV20-1 combines with J gene TRBJ1-2; weak D call: TRBD1 (5 bases). The CDR3 is 12 residues long. The germline V and J ends were trimmed by 6 bases and 4 bases, with 12 bases remaining between them. Germline CDR1 reads DFQATT; CDR2 reads SNEGSKA (reference sequence). This chain's CDR3 is CSATTTGYGYTF. CDR3 sequence (DNA): TGCAGTGCAACGACTACAGGCTATGGCTACACCTTC.